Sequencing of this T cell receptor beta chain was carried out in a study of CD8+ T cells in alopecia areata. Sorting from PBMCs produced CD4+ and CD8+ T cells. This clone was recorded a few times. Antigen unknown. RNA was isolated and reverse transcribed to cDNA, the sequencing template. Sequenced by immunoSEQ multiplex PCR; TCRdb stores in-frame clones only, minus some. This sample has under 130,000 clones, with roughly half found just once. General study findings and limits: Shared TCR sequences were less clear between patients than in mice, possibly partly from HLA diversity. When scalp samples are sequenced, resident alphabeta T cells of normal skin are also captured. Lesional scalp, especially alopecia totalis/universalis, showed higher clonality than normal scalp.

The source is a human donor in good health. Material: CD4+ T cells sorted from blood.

The CDR3, as DNA: TGTGCCTGGGCACGGGACAGGGCTAACTATGGCTACACCTTC. Residues: CAWARDRANYGYTF. The chain links TRBV30 to TRBJ1-2; 9 nucleotides line up with TRBD1. V trimming: 5 bases; J trimming: 0 bases; junction bases outside the gene matches: 4. The CDR3 contains 14 residues. Looked up from germline, CDR1 is GTSNPN and CDR2 is SVGIG (reference sequence). The whole variable domain, filled in from reference TRBV30 and TRBJ1-2, reads SQTIHQWPATLVQPVGSPLSLECTVEGTSNPNLYWYRQAAGRGLQLLFYSVGIGQISSEVPQNLSASRPQDRQFILSSKKLLLSDSGFYLCAWARDRANYGYTFGSGTRLTVV.